The 5 T cell receptor beta chains in this list originate from one sample, sequenced in a study of blood T cell repertoires in COVID-19. Method: immunoSEQ multiplex PCR; TCRdb's copy keeps in-frame clones and lacks some. The table shows 30,000 to 35,000 clones, with around four fifths occurring only once. Sequencing input: peripheral blood. All receptors come from a woman in her sixties with acute or convalescent COVID-19.

This clone was observed once. The rearrangement uses TRBV4-1 and TRBJ2-7; perhaps TRBD1 as D (5 bases). V lost 1 base, J lost 3 bases, and 10 bases lay in between. The V gene's germline CDR1 is MGHRA and CDR2 YSYEKL. The CDR3 totals 14 residues. CDR3: CASSQVSGIYEQYF. The CDR3 bases are TGCGCCAGCAGCCAAGTGTCAGGGATCTACGAGCAGTACTTC.

This clone was detected only a few times. DNA of the CDR3: TGTGCCATCAGTGCCTCACAGGGGCCGGATGAGCAGTTCTTC. Translating it yields CAISASQGPDEQFF. This chain joins TRBV10-3 and TRBJ2-1, with 7 bases aligning to TRBD1. Germline-derived CDR1 and CDR2 are ENHRY and SYGVKD. J lost 8 bases, V lost 4 bases, and 8 bases had no gene match. The CDR3 is 14 residues long.

The genes are TRBV3-1 (or the pseudogene TRBV3-2) and TRBJ1-5; TRBD1 is a possible D gene (5 bases). The ends were cut back, 8 bases at V and 0 bases at J, with 8 bases in the middle. The CDR3 runs to 13 residues. Germline lookup yields CDR1 LGHDT and CDR2 YNNKEL (reference sequence). The CDR3 DNA is TGTGCCAGCGGGGGGAGTAGCAATCAGCCCCAGCATTTT. Encoded protein: CASGGSSNQPQHF.

The V and J genes are TRBV7-2 and TRBJ2-5, with 9 bases aligning to TRBD1. From germline, CDR1 is SGHTA and CDR2 FQGNSA. Trimming removed 5 bases from V and 4 bases from J; junction bases left unmatched: 8. This CDR3 region has 15 residues. This chain's CDR3 is CASSPRTGAGETQYF. CDR3 coding DNA: TGTGCCAGCAGCCCCCGGACAGGGGCCGGAGAGACCCAGTACTTC.

The rearrangement uses TRBV11-2 and TRBJ1-5; TRBD1 agrees at 8 bases. The trim removed 4 bases at V and 2 bases at J, leaving 16 bases unmatched. Per the germline V gene, CDR1 is SGHAT and CDR2 is FQNNGV. The CDR3 length is 19 residues. This CDR3 is CASSSTSTTRGLGNQPQHF. CDR3 DNA sequence: TGTGCCAGCAGCTCAACCTCAACAACCAGGGGGCTGGGCAATCAGCCCCAGCATTTT.